This T cell receptor beta chain derives from a study of PD-1 blockade in mismatch repair-deficient tumors. In the case of this clone: Its antigen is undetermined.

Here immunoSEQ multiplex PCR was the method, and the copy in TCRdb shows in-frame clones only, minus some. This table has more than 13,000 clones, approximately 84% appearing once. The sample's time point: identical roughly eleven-day culture without peptide (control). All patients were mismatch repair deficient, assessed by either PCR or immunohistochemistry. Each of several ELISpot-reactive candidate peptides was used for 10-day stimulation. V lost 5 bases, J lost 7 bases, and 8 bases stayed unmatched. The CDR3 contains 15 residues. Germline CDR1 and CDR2: MNHEY and SVGAGI. This TCR was sampled from an adult with mismatch repair-deficient cancer. The chain is built from TRBV6-5 and TRBJ1-1; TRBD1 agrees at 12 bases. The source material was cells cultured in vitro, sampled from a patient treated with pembrolizumab. CDR3 in DNA: TGTGCCAGCAGTACACCGGGACAGGGGGCTATTGAAGCTTTCTTT. Its translation is CASSTPGQGAIEAFF.